These 29 T cell receptor beta chains came from one sample sequenced in a study of cytomegalovirus exposure and HLA in healthy donors (TCRdb year 2017). The library came from the immunoSEQ multiplex PCR assay. For the multiplex PCR, a mixture combining 60 forward primers for TCR Vbeta segments and 13 reverse primers for TCR Jbeta segments was used. TCRdb re-hosts the immuneACCESS table, in-frame sequences only. Its copies lack some clones; in the studies checked, an unresolved V gene accounts for under half of them, and the cause for the rest is not known. This sample gives more than 15,000 clones in total; 75% of them show up just once. The ten largest account for 3% to 4.5% of the sample. The sample taken for sequencing was PBMCs. The receptor source for this set is a man aged 18 to 30 in good health and CMV-seronegative.

The V gene is TRBV11-2, the J gene TRBJ1-2, with 8 bases matching TRBD1. With 2 bases clipped from V and 3 bases from J, the junction kept 5 bases outside the gene matches. This CDR3 spans 15 amino acids. The germline V gene has CDR1 SGHAT and CDR2 FQNNGV. The DNA for the CDR3 is TGTGCCAGCAGCTTATCGTCGACAGGGGACTATGGCTACACCTTC. Translation gives CASSLSSTGDYGYTF. The full variable domain, completed using reference TRBV11-2 and TRBJ1-2, is EAGVAQSPRYKIIEKRQSVAFWCNPISGHATLYWYQQILGQGPKLLIQFQNNGVVDDSQLPKDRFSAERLKGVDSTLKIQPAKLEDSAVYLCASSLSSTGDYGYTFGSGTRLTVV.

CDR3 loop: CASSRAGGTEAFF. The CDR3, as DNA: TGTGCCAGCAGCCGAGCAGGAGGAACTGAAGCTTTCTTT. J is TRBJ1-1 and V is TRBV7-2; D call uncertain. V was clipped by 5 bases and J by 5 bases, with 12 bases between them. Germline V lookup: CDR1 SGHTA, CDR2 FQGNSA. This CDR3 region has 13 residues.

The genes are TRBV2 and TRBJ1-6; D uncertain. The length of the CDR3 is 11 residues. Germline CDR1 reads SNHLY; CDR2 reads FYNNEI. Between the trimmed V and J ends, which lost 3 bases and 8 bases, there was a span of 2 bases. The CDR3 sequence: CASSDDSPLHF. CDR3 coding DNA: TGTGCCAGCAGTGACGATTCACCCCTCCACTTT.

This clone was seen a few times. The chain has TRBV5-1 and TRBJ1-2; D perhaps matches TRBD1 (5 bases). Germline V gene lookup returns CDR1 SGHRS and CDR2 YFSETQ. The CDR3 sequence is 13 residues long. V shed 5 bases and J shed 6 bases, with 14 bases lying between them. CDR3 nucleotide sequence: TGCGCCAGCAGAAGCTCCCAAGGGGATGGCTACACCTTC. Translation: CASRSSQGDGYTF.

The CDR3 coding sequence is TGTGCCAGCTCATCACTGACAGAGACGAATCAGCCCCAGCATTTT. As protein: CASSSLTETNQPQHF. The chain joins TRBV18 to TRBJ1-5, with D maybe TRBD1 (5 bases). This CDR3 region has 15 residues. The V end was cut by 5 bases, the J end by 4 bases, with 15 bases between. The germline gives CDR1 KGHSH, CDR2 LQKENI.

The J gene is TRBJ1-2, the V gene TRBV25-1; D is unclear. Germline CDR1 and CDR2: MGHDK and SYGVNS. V was shortened by 4 bases and J by 1 base, with 7 bases between the two germline ends. The CDR3 covers 13 residues. The CDR3 protein is CASSGGFNYGYTF. CDR3 DNA sequence: TGTGCCAGCAGTGGCGGGTTTAACTATGGCTACACCTTC.

V gene TRBV5-6 combines with J gene TRBJ2-7, with a possible D match to TRBD2 (6 bases). CDR3 length equals 15 residues. V was shortened by 2 bases and J by 5 bases, with 17 bases between the two germline ends. The germline CDR1 and CDR2 sequences are SGHDT and YYEEEE. This chain's CDR3 is CASSFIGGSVNEQYF. The DNA for the CDR3 is TGTGCCAGCAGCTTCATCGGGGGTTCGGTGAACGAGCAGTACTTC.

CDR3 amino acids: CASSKDSYEQYF. CDR3 bases: TGTGCCAGCAGCAAGGACAGCTACGAGCAGTACTTC. The rearrangement uses TRBV7-8 and TRBJ2-7, with D possibly TRBD1 on 6 matching bases. Germline CDR1 SGHVS, CDR2 FQNEAQ. V lost 5 bases, J lost 3 bases, and 8 bases lay in between. The CDR3 has 12 residues. The variable domain in full, with the rest retrieved from reference TRBV7-8 and TRBJ2-7, is GAGVSQSPRYKVAKRGQDVALRCDPISGHVSLFWYQQALGQGPEFLTYFQNEAQLDKSGLPSDRFFAERPEGSVSTLKIQRTQQEDSAVYLCASSKDSYEQYFGPGTRLTVT.

This chain connects TRBV2 to TRBJ1-1, with 9 bases fitting TRBD1. CDR1 and CDR2 from the germline V gene are SNHLY and FYNNEI. The CDR3 has 12 amino acids. The V gene end was trimmed by 7 bases and the J gene end by 7 bases; junction bases not matched to a gene: 4. In DNA, the CDR3 is TGTGCCAGCACCCCGGACAGGGGTGAAGCTTTCTTT. Translation gives CASTPDRGEAFF. Drawing the rest from reference TRBV2 and TRBJ1-1, the complete variable domain is EPEVTQTPSHQVTQMGQEVILRCVPISNHLYFYWYRQILGQKVEFLVSFYNNEISEKSEIFDDQFSVERPDGSNFTLKIRSTKLEDSAMYFCASTPDRGEAFFGQGTRLTVV.

V is TRBV9 and J is TRBJ2-1, with 7 bases aligning to TRBD2. From germline, CDR1 is SGDLS and CDR2 YYNGEE. This CDR3 is built from 15 residues. Trimming took 4 bases from V and 6 from J; bases not matched to a gene: 10. The CDR3 loop is CASSSTSALLNEQFF. In DNA form, the CDR3 reads TGTGCCAGCAGCAGTACTAGCGCCCTTCTCAATGAGCAGTTCTTC.

The chain is built from TRBV30 and TRBJ2-3, with 7 bases lining up with TRBD1. Unmatched junction bases numbered 8, after V lost 5 bases and J lost 0 bases. CDR1 is GTSNPN and CDR2 is SVGIG in the germline V gene (reference sequence). The CDR3 loop spans 15 amino acids. In DNA, the CDR3 is TGTGCCTGGGGACCGACAGGGTTGAGCACAGATACGCAGTATTTT. This translates into CAWGPTGLSTDTQYF.

This chain uses TRBV7-2 with TRBJ2-6; D may be TRBD1 (5 bases). CDR3 length: 15 residues. The V end lost 9 bases, the J end lost 3 bases, and 15 bases lay between the germline ends. Germline CDR1 is SGHTA and CDR2 is FQGNSA. As DNA, the CDR3 is TGTGCCAGGTCAGGGCGTTTAAGTGGGGCCAACGTCCTGACTTTC. Translation gives CARSGRLSGANVLTF.

The chain joins TRBV6-5 to TRBJ1-1, with a possible D match to TRBD1 (6 bases). CDR1 and CDR2 (germline): MNHEY, SVGAGI. Trimming took off 8 bases at V and 5 bases at J, with 15 bases between the two ends. There are 13 residues in the CDR3. In DNA, the CDR3 is TGTGCCAGCGTACTACAGGGTGGTACTGAAGCTTTCTTT. Translated, it gives CASVLQGGTEAFF.

In this sample, this clone turned up a few times. The chain links TRBV21-1 to TRBJ1-2; TRBD1, the D gene given by the table, was not confirmed from the DNA. TRBV21-1 is deemed a pseudogene. This CDR3 is built from 12 residues. The CDR3 DNA reads as TGTGCCACGCGACAGTTTTCCGGGGGCTACACCTTC. This sequence encodes CATRQFSGGYTF.

The chain employs TRBV30 and TRBJ2-1, with D possibly matching TRBD2 (6 bases). Germline values: CDR1 GTSNPN, CDR2 SVGIG (reference sequence). This CDR3 has 17 residues. V lost 3 bases, J lost 3 bases, and 21 bases lay in between. The CDR3 spells CAWSIHPAGRLYNEQFF. For the CDR3, the DNA is TGTGCCTGGAGCATCCACCCCGCGGGGAGACTCTACAATGAGCAGTTCTTC.

The CDR3 region is CAWSSGGGPDTQYF. The CDR3 DNA reads as TGTGCCTGGTCCTCAGGAGGGGGCCCAGATACGCAGTATTTT. This chain connects TRBV30 to TRBJ2-3, with D perhaps TRBD1 (7 bases). Germline CDR1 reads GTSNPN; CDR2 reads SVGIG (reference sequence). CDR3 length: 14 residues. The V end lost 5 bases, the J end lost 4 bases, and 16 bases lay between the germline ends.

This chain connects TRBV6-5 to TRBJ2-5, with 9 bases that match TRBD1. J was trimmed by 5 bases and V by 5 bases; bases with no gene match: 9. This CDR3 comprises 15 residues. CDR1 and CDR2 from the germline V gene are MNHEY and SVGAGI. CDR3 nucleotides: TGTGCCAGCAGTCGGGGGGACAGGGATAGGGAGACCCAGTACTTC. Translation: CASSRGDRDRETQYF.

This clone occurred once. The chain couples TRBV30 to TRBJ1-2, with TRBD1 as a possible D gene (5 bases). This CDR3 is built from 10 residues. Germline values: CDR1 GTSNPN, CDR2 SVGIG (reference sequence). Trimming took off 4 bases at V and 7 bases at J, with 7 bases between the two ends. The chain's CDR3 is CAWKQGGYTF. The CDR3 coding sequence is TGTGCCTGGAAGCAGGGTGGCTACACCTTC. Using reference TRBV30 and TRBJ1-2 for the parts outside the CDR3, the full variable domain is SQTIHQWPATLVQPVGSPLSLECTVEGTSNPNLYWYRQAAGRGLQLLFYSVGIGQISSEVPQNLSASRPQDRQFILSSKKLLLSDSGFYLCAWKQGGYTFGSGTRLTVV.

This chain joins TRBV30 and TRBJ1-1; the match to TRBD1 covers 7 bases. The CDR3 runs 11 residues. Germline V lookup: CDR1 GTSNPN, CDR2 SVGIG (reference sequence). The V segment lost 5 bases and the J segment 10 bases; nucleotides outside the gene matches: 7. The CDR3 here is CAWDRELLAFF. DNA for the CDR3: TGTGCCTGGGACAGGGAATTATTAGCTTTCTTT.

The chain uses TRBV29-1 and TRBJ2-5; maybe TRBD2 (5 bases). The germline gives CDR1 SQVTM, CDR2 ANQGSEA. Deletions cut 3 bases from V and 4 bases from J, with 15 bases between. The CDR3 sequence is 14 residues long. The CDR3 DNA reads as TGCAGCGTTGACGTCCCGGGAATCACAGAGACCCAGTACTTC. It translates to CSVDVPGITETQYF.

Comment on this clone: Other DNA sequences in this specimen translate into the identical CDR3. This sequence joins TRBV30 and TRBJ1-2; D ambiguous. The CDR3 consists of 12 residues. Trimming removed 3 bases from V and 2 bases from J, with 7 bases in between. Germline CDR1 GTSNPN, CDR2 SVGIG (reference sequence). The CDR3 protein is CAWSSGNYGYTF. DNA of the CDR3: TGTGCCTGGAGCTCGGGAAACTATGGCTACACCTTC.

The rearrangement links TRBV6-5 to TRBJ1-2; weak D call: TRBD1 (5 bases). The ends were cut back, 2 bases at V and 6 bases at J, with 13 bases in the middle. Germline V CDR1 and CDR2: MNHEY, SVGAGI. This CDR3 has 14 residues. In DNA form, the CDR3 reads TGTGCCAGCAGTTACCGAGCGGGGCAGGATGGCTACACCTTC. Translating it yields CASSYRAGQDGYTF.

This chain links TRBV6-5 with TRBJ1-3, with 7 bases aligning to TRBD1. V lost 7 bases, J lost 0 bases, and 3 bases stayed unmatched. Germline V gene data show CDR1 as MNHEY and CDR2 as SVGAGI. This CDR3 spans 14 amino acids. The DNA for the CDR3 is TGTGCCAGCACCCAGGGGGACTCTGGAAACACCATATATTTT. Residues: CASTQGDSGNTIYF.

The rearrangement uses TRBV25-1 and TRBJ2-7; weak D call: TRBD2 (5 bases). The germline V gene encodes CDR1 MGHDK and CDR2 SYGVNS. The CDR3 consists of 14 residues. Deletions cut 4 bases from V and 5 bases from J, with 15 bases between. The CDR3 loop reads CASSGLAGSDEQYF. CDR3 sequence (DNA): TGTGCCAGCAGTGGGCTAGCAGGTTCCGACGAGCAGTACTTC.

This clone was seen just once. The chain joins TRBV30 to TRBJ1-5; D call uncertain. There are 13 residues in the CDR3. Looked up from germline, CDR1 is GTSNPN and CDR2 is SVGIG (reference sequence). The germline V and J ends were trimmed by 3 bases and 2 bases, with 8 bases remaining between them. CDR3 bases: TGTGCCTGGAGGGCCGGGGGCAATCAGCCCCAGCATTTT. It specifies CAWRAGGNQPQHF.

The chain joins TRBV7-2 to TRBJ2-3; weak D call: TRBD2 (5 bases). Per the germline V gene, CDR1 is SGHTA and CDR2 is FQGNSA. The CDR3 consists of 15 residues. V dropped 5 bases and J dropped 3 bases, with 15 bases sitting between them. The CDR3 DNA follows: TGTGCCAGCAGCGCTAGCAGCGGACCAACAGATACGCAGTATTTT. Protein: CASSASSGPTDTQYF.

Only one count was recorded for this clone. The genes are TRBV30 and TRBJ1-6, with D perhaps TRBD1 (5 bases). V was cut by 2 bases and J by 12 bases, with 14 bases left in between. The germline gives CDR1 GTSNPN, CDR2 SVGIG (reference sequence). This CDR3 region has 13 residues. CDR3 in amino acids: CAWSSSNQGPLHF. The CDR3 nucleotides are TGTGCCTGGAGTTCATCGAACCAGGGACCCCTCCACTTT.

This chain links TRBV6-5 with TRBJ1-2; D ambiguous. The CDR3 sequence is 16 residues long. CDR1 and CDR2 from the germline V gene are MNHEY and SVGAGI. Trimming shortened V by 0 bases and J by 2 bases, and 13 bases separated the two germline ends. The CDR3 spells CASSYSMERLNYGYTF. DNA for the CDR3: TGTGCCAGCAGTTACTCGATGGAGAGATTGAACTATGGCTACACCTTC.

This chain uses TRBV4-1 with TRBJ2-7; tentative D call: TRBD2 (6 bases). Germline V gene sequence: CDR1 MGHRA, CDR2 YSYEKL. The V and J ends lost 0 bases and 5 bases respectively, with 17 bases between them. The CDR3 is made up of 16 amino acids. CDR3 loop: CASSQDGGNVRDEQYF. CDR3 DNA sequence: TGCGCCAGCAGCCAAGATGGCGGGAACGTCCGGGACGAGCAGTACTTC.